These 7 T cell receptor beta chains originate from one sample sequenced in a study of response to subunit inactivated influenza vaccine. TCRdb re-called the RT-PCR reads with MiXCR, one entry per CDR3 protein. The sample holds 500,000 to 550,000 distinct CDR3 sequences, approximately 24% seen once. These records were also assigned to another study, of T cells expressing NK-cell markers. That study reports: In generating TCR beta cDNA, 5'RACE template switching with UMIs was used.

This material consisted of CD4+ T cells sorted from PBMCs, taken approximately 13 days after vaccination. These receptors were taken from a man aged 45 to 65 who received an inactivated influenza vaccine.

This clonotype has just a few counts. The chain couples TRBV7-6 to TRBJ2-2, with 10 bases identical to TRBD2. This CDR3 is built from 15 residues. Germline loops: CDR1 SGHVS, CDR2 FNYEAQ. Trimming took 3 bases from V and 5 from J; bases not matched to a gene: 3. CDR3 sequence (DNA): TGTGCCAGCAGCTTCGCGGGACTAGCGACCGGGGAGCTGTTTTTT. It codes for CASSFAGLATGELFF.

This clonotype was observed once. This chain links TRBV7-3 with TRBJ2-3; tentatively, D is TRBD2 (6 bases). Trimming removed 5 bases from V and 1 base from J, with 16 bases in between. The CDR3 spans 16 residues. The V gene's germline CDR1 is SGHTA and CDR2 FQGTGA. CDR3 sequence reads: CASSPSTSPRTDTQYF. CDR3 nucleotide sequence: TGTGCCAGCAGCCCGTCGACTAGTCCTCGCACAGATACGCAGTATTTT.

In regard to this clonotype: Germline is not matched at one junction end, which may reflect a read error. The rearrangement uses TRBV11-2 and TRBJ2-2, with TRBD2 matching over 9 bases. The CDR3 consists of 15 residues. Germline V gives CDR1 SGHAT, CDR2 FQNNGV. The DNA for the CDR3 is TGTGCCAGCAGTTTAGCGGGAGTGGGAACCGGGGAGCTGTTTTTT. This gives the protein CASSLAGVGTGELFF.

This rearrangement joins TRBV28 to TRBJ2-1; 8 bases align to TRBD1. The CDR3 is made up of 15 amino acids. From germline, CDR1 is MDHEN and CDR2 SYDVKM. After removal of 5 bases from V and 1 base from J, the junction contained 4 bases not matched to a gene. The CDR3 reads CASSGQGFSYNEQFF. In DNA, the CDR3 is TGTGCCAGCAGTGGACAGGGTTTTTCCTACAATGAGCAGTTCTTC.

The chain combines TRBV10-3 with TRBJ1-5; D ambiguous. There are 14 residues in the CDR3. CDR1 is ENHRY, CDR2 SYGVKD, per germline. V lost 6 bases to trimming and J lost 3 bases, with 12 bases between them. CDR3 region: CAISEYSDNQPQHF. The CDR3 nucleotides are TGTGCCATCAGCGAATACAGTGACAATCAGCCCCAGCATTTT.

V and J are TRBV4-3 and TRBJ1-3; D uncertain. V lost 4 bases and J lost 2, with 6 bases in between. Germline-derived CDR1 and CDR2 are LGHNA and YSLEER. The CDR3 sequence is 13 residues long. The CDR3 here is CASSRDPGNTIYF. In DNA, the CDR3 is TGCGCCAGCAGCCGCGACCCTGGAAACACCATATATTTT.

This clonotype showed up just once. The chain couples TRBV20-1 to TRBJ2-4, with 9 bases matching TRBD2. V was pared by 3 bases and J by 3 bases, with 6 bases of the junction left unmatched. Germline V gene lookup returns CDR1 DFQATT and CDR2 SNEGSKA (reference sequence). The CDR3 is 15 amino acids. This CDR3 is CSARGGGAVKNIQYF. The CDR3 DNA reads TGCAGTGCTAGGGGCGGGGGGGCCGTCAAAAACATTCAGTACTTC.